Listed here are 30 T cell receptor beta chains from one sample, sequenced in a study of CD8 T cells in Susac syndrome. The RNA input was about 0.5 to 1 ug, and it was reverse transcribed with random hexamers. MiXCR, applied by TCRdb to the immunoSEQ multiplex PCR reads, yields one record per CDR3 protein. The sample has about 140,000 distinct CDR3 sequences, roughly 94% seen once. Input material: CD4+ T cells from PBMCs. The receptors derive from a human donor with Susac syndrome.

This clonotype was counted a single time. The gene calls are TRBV29-1 and TRBJ1-5; no clear D gene. CDR1 SQVTM and CDR2 ANQGSEA come from the germline V gene. Trimming took off 6 bases at V and 4 bases at J, with 13 bases between the two ends. There are 13 residues in the CDR3. In DNA, the CDR3 is TGCAGCGTCGGAGGGTCGGGAAATCAGCCCCAGCATTTT. It encodes CSVGGSGNQPQHF.

This sequence joins TRBV2 and TRBJ1-2, with TRBD1 as a possible D gene (6 bases). The CDR3 loop spans 14 amino acids. CDR1 is SNHLY and CDR2 is FYNNEI in the germline V gene. V gave up 5 bases and J gave up 6 bases, with 16 bases separating them. This CDR3 reads CASSTDSSSHGYTF. CDR3 DNA sequence: TGTGCCAGCAGTACGGACAGTAGCTCGCATGGCTACACCTTC.

The chain links TRBV7-2 to TRBJ2-7; 10 positions agree with TRBD2. V trimming: 2 bases; J trimming: 2 bases; junction bases outside the gene matches: 3. There are 15 residues in the CDR3. Germline assignment: CDR1 SGHTA and CDR2 FQGNSA. The CDR3 reads CASSLQAGGAYEQYF. The CDR3 DNA follows: TGTGCCAGCAGCTTACAAGCGGGAGGGGCCTACGAGCAGTACTTC.

V gene TRBV5-1 combines with J gene TRBJ2-3; D gene uncertain. Trimming left V 0 bases short and J 2 bases short, with 10 bases between. Germline V gene sequence: CDR1 SGHRS, CDR2 YFSETQ. The CDR3 contains 15 residues. The CDR3 bases are TGCGCCAGCAGCTTGGCCGCACGGCCCACAGATACGCAGTATTTT. It codes for CASSLAARPTDTQYF.

V usage is TRBV7-8 and J usage is TRBJ1-1; D call uncertain. The V gene lost 2 bases and the J gene lost 1 base, with 8 bases spanning the gap. The CDR3 is 14 residues long. CDR1 is SGHVS, CDR2 FQNEAQ, per germline. The CDR3 sequence is CASSLRWGNTEAFF. DNA of the CDR3: TGTGCCAGCAGCTTAAGGTGGGGGAACACTGAAGCTTTCTTT.

The V and J genes are TRBV30 and TRBJ2-7, with D maybe TRBD1 (8 bases). The germline CDR1 and CDR2 sequences are GTSNPN and SVGIG (reference sequence). There are 13 residues in the CDR3. Trimming left V 0 bases short and J 5 bases short, with 11 bases between. CDR3 loop: CAWSVQGGNEQYF. Written as DNA, the CDR3 is TGTGCCTGGAGTGTACAGGGGGGGAACGAGCAGTACTTC. Using reference TRBV30 and TRBJ2-7 for the parts outside the CDR3, the full variable domain is SQTIHQWPATLVQPVGSPLSLECTVEGTSNPNLYWYRQAAGRGLQLLFYSVGIGQISSEVPQNLSASRPQDRQFILSSKKLLLSDSGFYLCAWSVQGGNEQYFGPGTRLTVT.

V gene TRBV9 combines with J gene TRBJ1-1; D gene uncertain. This CDR3 is built from 14 residues. The V end was cut by 0 bases, the J end by 6 bases, with 12 bases between. Germline V gives CDR1 SGDLS, CDR2 YYNGEE. The CDR3 is CASSVVSRSPEAFF. The CDR3 nucleotides read TGTGCCAGCAGCGTAGTTAGCAGGTCCCCTGAAGCTTTCTTT.

The rearrangement joins TRBV6-6 to TRBJ2-5; D possibly corresponds to TRBD1 (6 bases). The CDR3 has 16 residues. The germline V gene has CDR1 MNHNY and CDR2 SVGAGI (reference sequence). V was clipped by 6 bases and J by 2 bases, with 19 bases between them. CDR3 DNA: TGTGCCAGCAGACTTGGACAGCCAGGCTTGCAAGAGACCCAGTACTTC. Its translation is CASRLGQPGLQETQYF.

The chain combines TRBV20-1 with TRBJ2-7, with 7 positions matching TRBD1. The V segment lost 5 bases and the J segment 0 bases; nucleotides outside the gene matches: 10. The germline gives CDR1 DFQATT, CDR2 SNEGSKA (reference sequence). The CDR3 is made up of 15 amino acids. This CDR3 reads CSALRSTGYSYEQYF. The CDR3 DNA sequence: TGCAGTGCTCTACGTTCGACAGGGTACTCCTACGAGCAGTACTTC.

The J gene is TRBJ1-5, the V gene TRBV30; D is undetermined. The V gene lost 5 bases and the J gene lost 4 bases, with 6 bases spanning the gap. From germline, CDR1 is GTSNPN and CDR2 SVGIG (reference sequence). The CDR3 totals 11 residues. The chain's CDR3 is CAWGINQPQHF. CDR3 nucleotide sequence: TGTGCCTGGGGAATAAATCAGCCCCAGCATTTT.

This clonotype has a single count. The rearrangement uses TRBV4-3 and TRBJ2-1; 10 bases agree with TRBD2. The germline V gene has CDR1 LGHNA and CDR2 YSLEER. The CDR3 totals 19 residues. V was clipped by 3 bases and J by 0 bases; unmatched bases: 11. The DNA of the CDR3 is TGCGCCAGCAGCCAGGCTGCTAGCGGGGGCGGGATCTCCTACAATGAGCAGTTCTTC. It codes for CASSQAASGGGISYNEQFF.

This clonotype is a singleton in its sample. The chain links TRBV29-1 to TRBJ1-3; D may be TRBD1 (5 bases). CDR3 size: 12 residues. Germline values: CDR1 SQVTM, CDR2 ANQGSEA. Trimming stripped 4 bases from V and 6 bases from J, with 10 bases between. DNA for the CDR3: TGCAGCGTTGGGGACTTGGCAAACACCATATATTTT. Residues: CSVGDLANTIYF.

The chain couples TRBV20-1 to TRBJ2-7; 7 nucleotides agree with TRBD2. Germline V gene sequence: CDR1 DFQATT, CDR2 SNEGSKA (reference sequence). CDR3 length: 14 residues. V shed 2 bases, J shed 4 bases, and the junction held 8 bases outside the gene matches. CDR3 in amino acids: CSARPQTSWYEQYF. The DNA for the CDR3 is TGCAGTGCTAGACCTCAGACTAGCTGGTACGAGCAGTACTTC.

J is TRBJ2-5 and V is TRBV20-1; TRBD1 might be the D (6 bases). This CDR3 region has 13 residues. Germline loops: CDR1 DFQATT, CDR2 SNEGSKA (reference sequence). V was clipped by 2 bases and J by 5 bases, with 12 bases between them. The CDR3: CSARSGVRETQYF. The CDR3 bases are TGCAGTGCTAGATCAGGGGTGAGGGAGACCCAGTACTTC.

This clonotype was seen a single time. The J gene is TRBJ2-1, the V gene TRBV5-1; a weak D match, TRBD2 (6 bases). Trimming removed 1 base from V and 3 bases from J, with 8 bases in between. This CDR3 is built from 14 residues. Germline-derived CDR1 and CDR2 are SGHRS and YFSETQ. The CDR3: CASSLSSVYNEQFF. As DNA, the CDR3 is TGCGCCAGCAGCTTGTCTAGCGTCTACAATGAGCAGTTCTTC.

The chain uses TRBV20-1 and TRBJ2-3; no clear D. CDR3 size: 13 residues. Trimming stripped 1 base from V and 7 bases from J, with 12 bases between. Germline assignment: CDR1 DFQATT and CDR2 SNEGSKA (reference sequence). CDR3 coding DNA: TGCAGTGCTAGAGGGGGTACGATGAATACGCAGTATTTT. Translating gives CSARGGTMNTQYF.

The rearrangement links TRBV2 to TRBJ2-4; D not certain. The ends were cut back, 5 bases at V and 0 bases at J, with 14 bases in the middle. Germline CDR1 is SNHLY and CDR2 is FYNNEI. The length of the CDR3 is 16 residues. The CDR3 bases are TGTGCCAGCAGTCAAAGCTTCTCCCTAGCCAAAAACATTCAGTACTTC. Amino acids: CASSQSFSLAKNIQYF.

The chain has TRBV29-1 and TRBJ2-5; D might be TRBD2 (6 bases). Germline V gives CDR1 SQVTM, CDR2 ANQGSEA. V lost 3 bases to trimming and J lost 5 bases, with 16 bases between them. The CDR3 runs 14 residues. Here the CDR3 reads CSVDEPGVWETQYF. CDR3 bases: TGCAGCGTTGACGAGCCGGGGGTTTGGGAGACCCAGTACTTC. Full variable domain (remainder filled in from reference TRBV29-1 and TRBJ2-5): SAVISQKPSRDICQRGTSLTIQCQVDSQVTMMFWYRQQPGQSLTLIATANQGSEATYESGFVIDKFPISRPNLTFSTLTVSNMSPEDSSIYLCSVDEPGVWETQYFGPGTRLLVL.

The genes are TRBV5-1 and TRBJ2-7; the D gene is possibly TRBD2 (5 bases). Germline values: CDR1 SGHRS, CDR2 YFSETQ. CDR3 size: 14 residues. V was cut by 0 bases and J by 3 bases, with 10 bases left in between. In DNA, the CDR3 is TGCGCCAGCAGCTTGGATCCTAGCAGCTACGAGCAGTACTTC. Protein: CASSLDPSSYEQYF.

CDR3 loop: CSARDRARGPDTQYF. For the CDR3, the DNA is TGCAGTGCTAGAGATCGGGCTAGGGGCCCAGATACGCAGTATTTT. This sequence joins TRBV20-1 and TRBJ2-3, with D possibly matching TRBD1 (5 bases). Germline CDR1 DFQATT, CDR2 SNEGSKA (reference sequence). V lost 0 bases to trimming and J lost 4 bases, with 14 bases between them. This CDR3 contains 15 residues.

The chain joins TRBV27 to TRBJ2-1; D is tentatively TRBD1 or TRBD2 (5 bases each). The V gene's germline CDR1 is MNHEY and CDR2 SMNVEV (reference sequence). The CDR3 length is 14 residues. V was clipped by 4 bases and J by 1 base, with 8 bases between them. Here the CDR3 DNA reads TGTGCCAGCAGTTCGTGGGGGTCCTACAATGAGCAGTTCTTC. Protein product: CASSSWGSYNEQFF.

J is TRBJ1-2 and V is TRBV20-1, with D unclear. The CDR3 has 12 residues. CDR1 and CDR2 from the germline V gene are DFQATT and SNEGSKA (reference sequence). Trimming cost V 2 bases and J 4 bases, with 8 bases left between them. Written as DNA, the CDR3 is TGCAGTGCTAGATCAGCAAGCTATGGCTACACCTTC. Amino acids: CSARSASYGYTF.

The V and J genes are TRBV30 and TRBJ2-2, with D maybe TRBD1 (5 bases). Trimming pared 1 base from V and 2 bases from J, leaving 8 bases between. CDR1 and CDR2 (germline): GTSNPN, SVGIG (reference sequence). The CDR3 spans 14 residues. The CDR3 DNA is TGTGCCTGGAGTGGACAGCTTAACACCGGGGAGCTGTTTTTT. It is translated as CAWSGQLNTGELFF.

The chain employs TRBV29-1 and TRBJ2-5; D gene ambiguous. The CDR3 runs 14 residues. Germline lookup yields CDR1 SQVTM and CDR2 ANQGSEA. V lost 4 bases to trimming and J lost 0 bases, with 12 bases between them. In DNA, the CDR3 is TGCAGCGTTGTGTCTAAACGGTACCAAGAGACCCAGTACTTC. Translated, it gives CSVVSKRYQETQYF. Looking up the rest from reference TRBV29-1 and TRBJ2-5 gives the full variable domain: SAVISQKPSRDICQRGTSLTIQCQVDSQVTMMFWYRQQPGQSLTLIATANQGSEATYESGFVIDKFPISRPNLTFSTLTVSNMSPEDSSIYLCSVVSKRYQETQYFGPGTRLLVL.

This clonotype is labeled medium-sized. CDR3 protein: CASSQTGATKNIQYF. The CDR3 region has the DNA TGTGCCAGCAGCCAAACAGGGGCGACCAAAAACATTCAGTACTTC. J is TRBJ2-4 and V is TRBV7-2; TRBD1 matches 7 bases. CDR3 length: 15 residues. J gave up 2 bases and V 5 bases, and 6 bases lay outside the gene matches. In germline, CDR1 is SGHTA, CDR2 FQGNSA.

As DNA, the CDR3 is TGTGCCTGGTTACTTAACTATGGCTACACCTTC. Its translation: CAWLLNYGYTF. The chain combines TRBV30 with TRBJ1-2; D unresolved. The CDR3 is 11 residues long. The germline V gene encodes CDR1 GTSNPN and CDR2 SVGIG (reference sequence). Trimming shortened V by 5 bases and J by 1 base, and 5 bases separated the two germline ends.

The chain is built from TRBV20-1 and TRBJ2-1; 7 bases map to TRBD1. CDR1 and CDR2 from the germline V gene are DFQATT and SNEGSKA (reference sequence). This CDR3 region has 15 residues. V shed 6 bases, J shed 1 base, and the junction held 9 bases outside the gene matches. CDR3: CSAKRGGISYNEQFF. As DNA, the CDR3 is TGCAGTGCAAAACGAGGGGGCATATCCTACAATGAGCAGTTCTTC.

The CDR3 protein is CAWSADRGSGNTIYF. The CDR3 DNA reads as TGTGCCTGGAGCGCGGACAGGGGGTCTGGAAACACCATATATTTT. The V and J genes are TRBV30 and TRBJ1-3; 10 bases fit TRBD1. V was pared by 3 bases and J by 1 base, with 3 bases of the junction left unmatched. Germline V gene data show CDR1 as GTSNPN and CDR2 as SVGIG (reference sequence). The CDR3 has 15 amino acids. The complete variable domain, with remaining parts taken from reference TRBV30 and TRBJ1-3, reads SQTIHQWPATLVQPVGSPLSLECTVEGTSNPNLYWYRQAAGRGLQLLFYSVGIGQISSEVPQNLSASRPQDRQFILSSKKLLLSDSGFYLCAWSADRGSGNTIYFGEGSWLTVV.

J is TRBJ2-7 and V is TRBV3-1; weak D call: TRBD1 (5 bases). The CDR3 totals 16 residues. V gave up 3 bases and J gave up 3 bases, with 18 bases separating them. Germline V gives CDR1 LGHDT, CDR2 YNNKEL (reference sequence). The CDR3 nucleotides are TGTGCCAGCAGCCACTCTCCCGGACATATCAACTACGAGCAGTACTTC. This sequence encodes CASSHSPGHINYEQYF.

J is TRBJ2-2 and V is TRBV10-3; D is possibly TRBD1 or TRBD2 (5 bases each). Germline-derived CDR1 and CDR2 are ENHRY and SYGVKD. Trimming cost V 0 bases and J 4 bases, with 12 bases left between them. This CDR3 comprises 16 residues. The CDR3 protein is CAISESSRDGTGELFF. The CDR3 region has the DNA TGTGCCATCAGTGAGTCGTCCAGGGACGGCACCGGGGAGCTGTTTTTT.